Listed below are T cell receptor beta chains from one sample, sequenced in a study of blood T cell repertoires in COVID-19. Repertoires were generated with immunoSEQ multiplex PCR, while TCRdb's copy carries only in-frame clones and drops some. The table shows fewer than 300,000 clones, with 70% to 90% occurring only once. The sequenced material came from peripheral blood. The source of these receptors is a man aged 50-59 years with active or convalescent COVID-19. The CDR3 runs from the conserved cysteine through the conserved F or W. The D gene is left open where the match is weak. Not every row has a clone size; where given, it reads once, few, many or a size class.

CDR3 protein	CDR3 DNA	D gene	clone size	V gene	J gene
CASSRRTGVTGELFF	TGTGCCAGCAGTCGACGTACAGGGGTGACCGGGGAGCTGTTTTTT	TRBD1	.	TRBV6-5	TRBJ2-2
CATGENTDTQYF	TGTGCCACCGGAGAAAACACAGATACGCAGTATTTT	.	once	TRBV12-3/TRBV12-4	TRBJ2-3
CASSAAGRVGSGNTIYF	TGCGCCAGCAGCGCCGCAGGGCGAGTCGGCTCTGGAAACACCATATATTTT	.	.	TRBV4-3	TRBJ1-3
CAWSVIGGGTFF	TGTGCCTGGAGTGTAATCGGAGGAGGCACTTTCTTT	.	.	TRBV30	TRBJ1-1
CASSAQAGADQRAQYF	TGTGCCAGCAGCGCACAAGCGGGAGCCGATCAAAGGGCGCAGTATTTT	TRBD2	.	TRBV5-4	TRBJ2-3
CASRTGGNGELFF	TGTGCCAGCAGGACAGGGGGTAACGGGGAGCTGTTTTTT	TRBD1	once	TRBV2	TRBJ2-2
CASSSSGVGTDTQYF	TGTGCCAGCAGTTCATCAGGGGTCGGGACAGATACGCAGTATTTT	.	.	TRBV27	TRBJ2-3
CATSDPWGTGVNEQFF	TGTGCCACCAGTGACCCCTGGGGAACAGGGGTGAATGAGCAGTTCTTC	TRBD1	.	TRBV24-1	TRBJ2-1
CSVDLRGPRTDTQYF	TGCAGCGTTGACCTCAGGGGGCCTCGCACAGATACGCAGTATTTT	TRBD1	.	TRBV29-1	TRBJ2-3
CASRDTGGPRGEQYF	TGTGCCAGCAGGGATACAGGGGGCCCTAGAGGCGAGCAGTACTTC	TRBD1	.	TRBV28	TRBJ2-7
CASSGASGTLNEQFF	TGTGCCAGCAGTGGGGCTAGCGGGACCCTCAATGAGCAGTTCTTC	TRBD2	.	TRBV6-4	TRBJ2-1
CASSLEQANTGELFF	TGTGCCAGCAGCTTAGAACAGGCGAACACCGGGGAGCTGTTTTTT	.	.	TRBV7-3	TRBJ2-2
CASSLARSSYNEQFF	TGTGCCAGCAGCTTGGCTCGGAGCTCCTACAATGAGCAGTTCTTC	.	.	TRBV5-5	TRBJ2-1
CAWSADRNTIYF	TGTGCCTGGAGTGCTGACAGAAACACCATATATTTT	.	.	TRBV30	TRBJ1-3
CASGLAEYNEQFF	TGTGCCAGTGGGCTAGCGGAGTACAATGAGCAGTTCTTC	TRBD2	.	TRBV10-3	TRBJ2-1
CASTRGTNYGYTF	TGTGCCAGTACGCGCGGAACTAACTATGGCTACACCTTC	.	.	TRBV19	TRBJ1-2
CASSLYEGVTGEAFF	TGTGCCAGCAGTTTATATGAAGGGGTAACAGGCGAAGCTTTCTTT	.	.	TRBV27	TRBJ1-1